Described below is a single TCR beta chain sequence and its context. Its antigen remains unidentified. Pooling was applied to second doses at about 4 or about 12 weeks. This CDR3 spans 16 amino acids. The trim removed 3 bases at V and 4 bases at J, leaving 10 bases unmatched. CDR1 is LNHNV and CDR2 is YYDKDF in the germline V gene (reference sequence). The record originates from a study of T cell responses to AZD1222 COVID-19 vaccine. Study results and limitations: Two doses of AZD1222 preceded a rise in Spike-specific TCR breadth and depth. Targets within unmutated variant regions were reportedly found for nearly half of spike-specific TCRs. Donors, mostly white British, included more females; clonal diversity was possibly underestimated.

Clones were sequenced by immunoSEQ multiplex PCR, and TCRdb holds only the in-frame ones, with some missing. The sample lists 150,000 to 180,000 clones; 90% were seen once. The rearrangement joins TRBV15 to TRBJ2-5, with TRBD2 identical over 8 bases. The starting material was peripheral blood, obtained 28 days after the second AZD1222 dose. This sequence was found in an adult who received the AZD1222 COVID-19 vaccine. CDR3 nucleotide sequence: TGTGCCACCAGCAGGAGAAGCGGGAGAGGGGCAGAGACCCAGTACTTC. Its protein product is CATSRRSGRGAETQYF.